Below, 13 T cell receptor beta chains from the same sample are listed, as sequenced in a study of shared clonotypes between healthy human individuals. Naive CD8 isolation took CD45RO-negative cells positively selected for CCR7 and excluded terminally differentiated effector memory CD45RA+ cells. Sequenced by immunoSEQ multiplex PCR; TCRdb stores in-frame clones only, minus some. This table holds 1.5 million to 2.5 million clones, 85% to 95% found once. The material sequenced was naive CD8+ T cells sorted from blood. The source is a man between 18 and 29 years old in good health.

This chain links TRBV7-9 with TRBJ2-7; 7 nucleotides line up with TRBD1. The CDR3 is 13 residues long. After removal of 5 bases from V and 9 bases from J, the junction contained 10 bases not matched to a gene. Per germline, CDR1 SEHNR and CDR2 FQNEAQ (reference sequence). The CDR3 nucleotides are TGTGCCAGCAGCCTCGAAACCGACAGGGTGCAGTACTTC. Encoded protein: CASSLETDRVQYF.

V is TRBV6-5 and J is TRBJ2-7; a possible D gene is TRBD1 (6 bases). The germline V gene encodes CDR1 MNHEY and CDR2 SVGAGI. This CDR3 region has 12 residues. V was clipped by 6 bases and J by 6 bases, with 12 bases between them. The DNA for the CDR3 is TGTGCCAGCAGGGGGGACATTACCGAGCAGTACTTC. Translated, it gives CASRGDITEQYF.

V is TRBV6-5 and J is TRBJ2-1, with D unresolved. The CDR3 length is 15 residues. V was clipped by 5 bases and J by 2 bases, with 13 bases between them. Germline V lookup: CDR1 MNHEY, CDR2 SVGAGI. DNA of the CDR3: TGTGCCAGCAGTCCCGCCGCAGAGCCCTACAATGAGCAGTTCTTC. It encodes CASSPAAEPYNEQFF.

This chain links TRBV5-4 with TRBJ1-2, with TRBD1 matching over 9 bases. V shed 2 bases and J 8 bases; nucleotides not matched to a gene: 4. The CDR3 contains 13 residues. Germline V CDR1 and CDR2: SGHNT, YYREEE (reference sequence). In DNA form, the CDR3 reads TGTGCCAGCAGCTTTACAGGGGGCCAGGGCTACACCTTC. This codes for CASSFTGGQGYTF.

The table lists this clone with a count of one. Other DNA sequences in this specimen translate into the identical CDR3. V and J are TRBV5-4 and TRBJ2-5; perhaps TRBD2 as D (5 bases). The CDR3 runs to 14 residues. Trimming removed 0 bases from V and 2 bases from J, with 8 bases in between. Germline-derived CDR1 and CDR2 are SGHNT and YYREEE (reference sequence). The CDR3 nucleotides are TGTGCCAGCAGCTTGGGAGGGCTTCAAGAGACCCAGTACTTC. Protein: CASSLGGLQETQYF.

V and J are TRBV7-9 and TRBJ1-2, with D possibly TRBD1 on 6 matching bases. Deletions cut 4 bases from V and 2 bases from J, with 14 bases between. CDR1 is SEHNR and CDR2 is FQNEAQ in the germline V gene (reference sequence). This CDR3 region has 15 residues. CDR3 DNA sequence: TGTGCCAGCAGCTCACCTCTTGACAGGAACTATGGCTACACCTTC. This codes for CASSSPLDRNYGYTF.

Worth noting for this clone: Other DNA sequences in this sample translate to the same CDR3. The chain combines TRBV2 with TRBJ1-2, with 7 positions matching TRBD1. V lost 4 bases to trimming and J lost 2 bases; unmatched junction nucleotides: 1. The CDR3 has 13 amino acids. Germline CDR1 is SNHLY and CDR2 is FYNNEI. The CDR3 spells CASSGQGNYGYTF. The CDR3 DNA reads TGTGCCAGCAGTGGACAGGGAAACTATGGCTACACCTTC.

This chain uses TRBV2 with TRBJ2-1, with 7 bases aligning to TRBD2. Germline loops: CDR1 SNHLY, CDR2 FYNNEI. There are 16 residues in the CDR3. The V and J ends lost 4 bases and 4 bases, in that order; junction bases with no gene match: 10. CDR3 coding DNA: TGTGCCAGCAGTGGGAGCGGGGCGCGGGGGTACAATGAGCAGTTCTTC. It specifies CASSGSGARGYNEQFF. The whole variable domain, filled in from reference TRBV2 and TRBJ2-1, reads EPEVTQTPSHQVTQMGQEVILRCVPISNHLYFYWYRQILGQKVEFLVSFYNNEISEKSEIFDDQFSVERPDGSNFTLKIRSTKLEDSAMYFCASSGSGARGYNEQFFGPGTRLTVL.

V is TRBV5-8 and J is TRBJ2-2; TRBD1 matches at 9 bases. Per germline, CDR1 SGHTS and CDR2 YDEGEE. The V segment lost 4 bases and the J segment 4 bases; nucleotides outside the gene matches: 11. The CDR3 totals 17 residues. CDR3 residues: CASSVRDRALGTGELFF. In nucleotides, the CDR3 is TGTGCCAGCAGCGTCCGGGACAGGGCATTAGGCACCGGGGAGCTGTTTTTT.

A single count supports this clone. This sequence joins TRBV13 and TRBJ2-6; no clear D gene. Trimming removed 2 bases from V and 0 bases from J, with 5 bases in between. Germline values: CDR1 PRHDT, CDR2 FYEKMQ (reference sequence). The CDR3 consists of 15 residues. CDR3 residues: CASSLLSSGANVLTF. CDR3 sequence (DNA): TGTGCCAGCAGCTTACTCTCCTCTGGGGCCAACGTCCTGACTTTC.

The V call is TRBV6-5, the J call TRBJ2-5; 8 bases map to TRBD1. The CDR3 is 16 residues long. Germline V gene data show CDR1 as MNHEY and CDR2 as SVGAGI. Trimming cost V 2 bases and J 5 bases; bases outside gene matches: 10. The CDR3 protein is CASSYLWQGAWETQYF. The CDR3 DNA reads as TGTGCCAGCAGTTACCTGTGGCAGGGGGCGTGGGAGACCCAGTACTTC.

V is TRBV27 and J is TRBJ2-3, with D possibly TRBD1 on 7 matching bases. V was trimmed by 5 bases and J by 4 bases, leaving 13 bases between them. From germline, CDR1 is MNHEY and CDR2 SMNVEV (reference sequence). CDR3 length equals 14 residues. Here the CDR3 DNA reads TGTGCCAGCAGTGTAACAGGGGAGGCAGATACGCAGTATTTT. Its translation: CASSVTGEADTQYF.

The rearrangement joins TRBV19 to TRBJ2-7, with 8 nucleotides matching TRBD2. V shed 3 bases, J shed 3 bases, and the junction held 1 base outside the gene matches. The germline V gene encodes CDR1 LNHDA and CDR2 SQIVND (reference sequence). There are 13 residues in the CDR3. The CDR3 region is CASSMTSDYEQYF. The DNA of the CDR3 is TGTGCCAGTAGTATGACTAGCGACTACGAGCAGTACTTC.